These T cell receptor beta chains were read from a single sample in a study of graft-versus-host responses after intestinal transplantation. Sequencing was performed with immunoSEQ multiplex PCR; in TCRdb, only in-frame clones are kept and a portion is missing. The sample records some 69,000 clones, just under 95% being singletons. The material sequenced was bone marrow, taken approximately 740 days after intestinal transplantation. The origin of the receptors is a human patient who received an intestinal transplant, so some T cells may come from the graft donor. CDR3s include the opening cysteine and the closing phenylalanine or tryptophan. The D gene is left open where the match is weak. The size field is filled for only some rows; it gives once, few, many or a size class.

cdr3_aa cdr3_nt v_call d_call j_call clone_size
CASSLARETQYF TGCGCCAGCAGCTTGGCCCGAGAGACCCAGTACTTC TRBV5-1 . TRBJ2-5 .
CASSGAGQGYGYTF TGTGCCAGCAGCGGGGCGGGACAGGGCTATGGCTACACCTTC TRBV9 TRBD1 TRBJ1-2 .
CASTPDWDSPYEQYF TGTGCCAGCACTCCTGATTGGGACAGTCCTTACGAGCAGTACTTC TRBV28 TRBD1 TRBJ2-7 .
CASSLVPGPNEKLFF TGTGCCAGCAGCTTGGTCCCAGGGCCTAATGAAAAACTGTTTTTT TRBV7-6 . TRBJ1-4 .
CASGLGSSREEAFF TGTGCTAGTGGTTTGGGGTCCTCCCGAGAAGAAGCTTTCTTT TRBV12-5 . TRBJ1-1 .
CASSYRDSQYEQYF TGTGCCAGCAGTTACCGCGACAGCCAATACGAGCAGTACTTC TRBV6-6 . TRBJ2-7 .
CASSLDRGFSGNTIYF TGTGCCAGCAGCTTGGACAGGGGGTTTTCTGGAAACACCATATATTTT TRBV5-4 TRBD1 TRBJ1-3 .
CASSPYTGNNNYGYTF TGTGCCAGCAGTCCTTACACAGGGAATAACAACTATGGCTACACCTTC TRBV11-2 . TRBJ1-2 .
CSVEDSGKLFF TGCAGCGTTGAAGATTCTGGGAAACTGTTTTTT TRBV29-1 . TRBJ1-4 .
CASSPPGLRYEQYF TGTGCCAGCTCACCCCCCGGGCTCCGCTACGAGCAGTACTTC TRBV18 . TRBJ2-7 .
CASSIDGVAYRYEQYF TGTGCCAGTAGTATAGATGGAGTGGCTTATCGATACGAGCAGTACTTC TRBV19 . TRBJ2-7 few
CSVEDTETYEQYF TGCAGCGTTGAAGATACAGAAACCTACGAGCAGTACTTC TRBV29-1 . TRBJ2-7 once
CASSAKTTGGGEQFF TGTGCCAGCAGTGCGAAGACGACAGGGGGCGGTGAGCAGTTCTTC TRBV9 TRBD1 TRBJ2-1 .
CASSLASTEAFF TGTGCCAGCAGCTTAGCTTCCACTGAAGCTTTCTTT TRBV7-9 . TRBJ1-1 .
CAWSDTENQPQHF TGTGCCTGGAGTGATACAGAGAATCAGCCCCAGCATTTT TRBV30 . TRBJ1-5 .
CASSLARFNEQFF TGTGCCAGCAGCTTAGCTCGGTTTAATGAGCAGTTCTTC TRBV7-9 . TRBJ2-1 few
CASSQGTGSFGQPQHF TGCGCCAGCAGCCAGGGGACAGGGTCCTTTGGTCAGCCCCAGCATTTT TRBV4-1 TRBD1 TRBJ1-5 .
CSIRDFLNTEAFF TGCAGCATCAGGGATTTTTTGAACACTGAAGCTTTCTTT TRBV29-1 . TRBJ1-1 .
CASSLVGEDSEAFF TGTGCCAGCAGCTTAGTTGGGGAGGACTCCGAAGCTTTCTTT TRBV11-2 . TRBJ1-1 once
CASSWDVGGDEKLFF TGTGCCAGCAGCTGGGACGTCGGAGGGGATGAAAAACTGTTTTTT TRBV7-8 . TRBJ1-4 .
CASSSRTDGELFF TGTGCCAGCAGTTCAAGGACGGACGGGGAGCTGTTTTTT TRBV11-3 . TRBJ2-2 .
CASTPPQGTVYTEAFF TGTGCCAGCACCCCTCCACAGGGAACAGTATACACTGAAGCTTTCTTT TRBV4-2 . TRBJ1-1 once
CASSRTGGANSPLHF TGTGCCAGTAGTAGGACAGGGGGGGCCAATTCACCCCTCCACTTT TRBV19 TRBD1 TRBJ1-6 medium-sized
CASSLGAGDYNSPLHF TGTGCCAGCAGCTTGGGCGCAGGGGACTATAATTCACCCCTCCACTTT TRBV5-5 . TRBJ1-6 .
CASRIPGGGNQPQHF TGTGCCAGCAGAATTCCAGGGGGCGGCAATCAGCCCCAGCATTTT TRBV6-1 TRBD1 TRBJ1-5 .
CASSLLREASYEQYF TGTGCCAGCAGCTTATTGCGGGAGGCCTCCTACGAGCAGTACTTC TRBV7-6 TRBD2 TRBJ2-7 .
CASSDTRVGFSNQPQHF TGTGCCAGCAGTGATACACGGGTTGGATTTAGCAATCAGCCCCAGCATTTT TRBV2 . TRBJ1-5 once
CASVIQPHQPQHF TGTGCCAGCGTAATACAGCCTCATCAGCCCCAGCATTTT TRBV2 . TRBJ1-5 once
CASSPGDVGTDTQYF TGTGCCAGCAGCCCAGGGGACGTCGGCACAGATACGCAGTATTTT TRBV11-1 . TRBJ2-3 .
CASSLETSGRAVGTDTQYF TGCGCCAGCAGCTTGGAGACTAGCGGGAGGGCCGTAGGGACAGATACGCAGTATTTT TRBV5-1 TRBD2 TRBJ2-3 .
CASSISSDTQYF TGTGCCAGCAGCATCAGTTCAGATACGCAGTATTTT TRBV11-3 . TRBJ2-3 once
CASSLIWGGEQYF TGTGCCAGCAGCTTGATATGGGGGGGAGAGCAGTACTTC TRBV5-6 TRBD2 TRBJ2-7 once
CASSGTGEYEQYF TGTGCCAGTAGTGGGACAGGAGAGTACGAGCAGTACTTC TRBV19 TRBD1 TRBJ2-7 .
CASSSDLDQPQHF TGTGCCAGCAGCTCGGATCTAGATCAGCCCCAGCATTTT TRBV5-6 . TRBJ1-5 .
CASSSLGINGPSTDTQYF TGCGCCAGCAGCTCTCTAGGCATTAACGGCCCTAGCACAGATACGCAGTATTTT TRBV5-1 . TRBJ2-3 .
CASGTGNEKLFF TGTGCCAGCGGGACAGGGAACGAAAAACTGTTTTTT TRBV2 TRBD1 TRBJ1-4 .
CASSLQGRTEAFF TGTGCCAGCAGCTTACAGGGGAGGACTGAAGCTTTCTTT TRBV11-3 . TRBJ1-1 .
CSVGGDRGKANEKLFF TGCAGCGTTGGAGGGGACAGGGGCAAGGCTAATGAAAAACTGTTTTTT TRBV29-1 TRBD1 TRBJ1-4 .
CASIRDRGNEQYF TGTGCCAGCATCAGGGACAGGGGAAACGAGCAGTACTTC TRBV6-1 TRBD1 TRBJ2-7 .
CASSRNKQGDNQPQHF TGTGCCAGCAGTCGGAATAAACAGGGTGACAATCAGCCCCAGCATTTT TRBV6-6 . TRBJ1-5 once
CASSYGAGFAYEQYF TGTGCCAGCAGTTACGGGGCAGGGTTCGCCTACGAGCAGTACTTC TRBV6-5 . TRBJ2-7 .
CASSWEREGPYEQYF TGTGCCAGCAGCTGGGAGCGGGAGGGTCCCTACGAGCAGTACTTC TRBV7-9 TRBD2 TRBJ2-7 .
CASSSPGQGIEEQYF TGTGCCAGCAGTTCCCCGGGGCAGGGGATCGAGGAGCAGTACTTC TRBV6-5 . TRBJ2-7 once
CATSRGNRHRQINTEAFF TGTGCCACCAGCAGAGGGAACAGGCATCGCCAAATAAACACTGAAGCTTTCTTT TRBV15 . TRBJ1-1 .
CASSPPAGGSYEQYF TGTGCCAGCAGCCCCCCGGCGGGAGGCTCTTACGAGCAGTACTTC TRBV27 TRBD2 TRBJ2-7 .
CASSSPGANVLTF TGTGCCAGCAGCTCCCCAGGGGCCAACGTCCTGACTTTC TRBV5-4 . TRBJ2-6 .
CASSRQGSGNTIYF TGTGCCAGCAGCCGACAGGGTTCCGGAAACACCATATATTTT TRBV5-4 TRBD1 TRBJ1-3 .
CASRRDVTYEQYF TGTGCCAGCAGGCGGGATGTCACCTACGAGCAGTACTTC TRBV6-1 . TRBJ2-7 .
CASSLNPGGNTDTQYF TGTGCCAGCAGCCTAAATCCGGGGGGGAACACAGATACGCAGTATTTT TRBV7-3 TRBD2 TRBJ2-3 .
CASSAQGNTEAFF TGTGCCAGCAGCGCACAGGGGAACACTGAAGCTTTCTTT TRBV9 . TRBJ1-1 .